This T cell receptor (beta chain) emerged from a study of CXCR3-negative and CXCR3-positive naive CD8 T cells. cDNA libraries for TRB were generated by 5' RACE incorporating UMI labels. TCRdb re-analyzed the 5' RACE reads; it lists each CDR3 protein once, without DNA. The ten most abundant clones cover roughly 0.99% of a sample with about 90,000 distinct CDR3 sequences. The CDR3 sequence is 15 residues long. The germline CDR1 and CDR2 sequences are DFQATT and SNEGSKA (reference sequence). The chain uses TRBV20-1 and TRBJ2-3; the D call of TRBD2 rests on TCRdb alone, since no DNA is present to check it. The material sequenced was naive CXCR3- CD8+ T cells from blood. Subset described: CD45RO-CCR7+CD27+CD95- naive CD8+ T cells lacking CXCR3 (TNR3-). The TCR sequence derives from a human donor in good health. Some clones in this sample may be carry-over from other donors' samples. This CDR3 reads CSARAAGLEVDTQYF.